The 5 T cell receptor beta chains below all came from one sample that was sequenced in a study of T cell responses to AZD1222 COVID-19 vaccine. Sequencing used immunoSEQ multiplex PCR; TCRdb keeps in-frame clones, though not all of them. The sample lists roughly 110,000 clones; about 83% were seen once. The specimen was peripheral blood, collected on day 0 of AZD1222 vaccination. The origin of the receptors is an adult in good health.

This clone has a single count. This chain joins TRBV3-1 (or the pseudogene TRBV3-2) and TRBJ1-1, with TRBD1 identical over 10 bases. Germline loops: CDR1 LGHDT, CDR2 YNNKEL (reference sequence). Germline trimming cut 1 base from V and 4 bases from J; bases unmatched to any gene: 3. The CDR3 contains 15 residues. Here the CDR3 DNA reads TGTGCCAGCAGCCAAGGGGGGACAGGGGTCACTGAAGCTTTCTTT. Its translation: CASSQGGTGVTEAFF.

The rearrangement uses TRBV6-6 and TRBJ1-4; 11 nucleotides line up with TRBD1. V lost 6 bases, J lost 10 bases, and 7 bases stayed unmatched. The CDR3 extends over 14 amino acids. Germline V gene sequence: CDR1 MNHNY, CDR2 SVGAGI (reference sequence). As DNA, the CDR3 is TGTGCCAGCAGAGCGGGGACAGGGGGTGGAAAACTGTTTTTT. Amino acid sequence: CASRAGTGGGKLFF.

The CDR3 protein is CASRDSTDTQYF. The CDR3 DNA reads TGTGCCAGCAGGGATTCCACAGATACGCAGTATTTT. The chain couples TRBV6-4 to TRBJ2-3; D remains ambiguous. The V gene lost 6 bases and the J gene lost 2 bases, with 6 bases spanning the gap. From germline, CDR1 is MRHNA and CDR2 SNTAGT. The CDR3 is 12 amino acids.

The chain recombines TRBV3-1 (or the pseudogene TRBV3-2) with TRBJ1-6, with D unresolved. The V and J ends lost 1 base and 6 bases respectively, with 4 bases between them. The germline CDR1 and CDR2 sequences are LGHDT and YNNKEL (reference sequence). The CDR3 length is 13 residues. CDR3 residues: CASSQGPNSPLHF. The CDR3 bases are TGTGCCAGCAGCCAAGGACCTAATTCACCCCTCCACTTT.

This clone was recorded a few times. The CDR3 DNA reads as TGTGCCAGTAGTATCCCGTCGGCGGTCACCGGGGAGCTGTTTTTT. Translated: CASSIPSAVTGELFF. This chain links TRBV19 with TRBJ2-2, with unresolved D. Trimming took off 3 bases at V and 4 bases at J, with 12 bases between the two ends. This CDR3 contains 15 residues. CDR1 LNHDA and CDR2 SQIVND come from the germline V gene (reference sequence).